The 3 T cell receptor beta chains reported below all come from one sample, sequenced in a study of cytomegalovirus exposure and HLA in healthy donors. The PCR ran on 60 Vbeta and 13 Jbeta primers. Here immunoSEQ multiplex PCR was the method, and the copy in TCRdb shows in-frame clones only, minus some. The table lists roughly 220,000 clones, almost 70% of them singletons, with 2.6% in the top ten. The sequencing input was PBMCs. The receptors originated from a man in his forties in good health and CMV-seropositive.

This clone was counted a few times. J is TRBJ2-2 and V is TRBV2; D is perhaps TRBD2 (5 bases). The CDR3 runs 15 residues. CDR1 and CDR2 from the germline V gene are SNHLY and FYNNEI. Trimming took 3 bases from V and 0 from J, leaving 8 bases between them. As DNA, the CDR3 is TGTGCCAGCAGTGAGGAGGTTTCGAACACCGGGGAGCTGTTTTTT. The encoded protein is CASSEEVSNTGELFF. Looking up the rest from reference TRBV2 and TRBJ2-2 gives the full variable domain: EPEVTQTPSHQVTQMGQEVILRCVPISNHLYFYWYRQILGQKVEFLVSFYNNEISEKSEIFDDQFSVERPDGSNFTLKIRSTKLEDSAMYFCASSEEVSNTGELFFGEGSRLTVL.

The chain links TRBV7-2 to TRBJ2-1; 12 bases are a match to TRBD2. Unmatched junction bases numbered 9, after V lost 4 bases and J lost 5 bases. Germline-derived CDR1 and CDR2 are SGHTA and FQGNSA. This CDR3 is 17 amino acids long. This CDR3 reads CASSSERTSGANNEQFF. The CDR3 coding sequence is TGTGCCAGCAGCTCAGAGAGGACTAGCGGGGCTAACAATGAGCAGTTCTTC.

A few counts support this clone. This sample also contains other DNA sequences that code for the same CDR3. The rearrangement links TRBV5-1 to TRBJ2-3; TRBD2 is a possible D gene (6 bases). The CDR3 has 14 amino acids. Between the trimmed V and J ends, which lost 2 bases and 3 bases, there was a span of 10 bases. Per germline, CDR1 SGHRS and CDR2 YFSETQ. Written as DNA, the CDR3 is TGCGCCAGCAGCTTCGAAGGGAGGACAGATACGCAGTATTTT. Protein: CASSFEGRTDTQYF.